The following is a T cell receptor beta chain sequence with its context. TCRdb re-analysed the 5' RACE reads in MiXCR, keeping a single row per CDR3 protein. The sample lists tens of thousands of distinct CDR3 sequences, approximately 15% occurring once. The entry originates in a study of early T cells in non-severe SARS-CoV-2 infection. CDR3 length equals 13 residues. Looked up from germline, CDR1 is SGHAT and CDR2 is FQNNGV. V lost 1 base, J lost 7 bases, and 10 bases lay in between. The chain has TRBV11-2 and TRBJ2-5, with D hard to call. The receptor comes from an adult who was a healthcare worker with PCR-confirmed SARS-CoV-2 infection or an uninfected control (not recorded which). Sequenced here: whole blood, sampled at baseline. CDR3 loop: CASSLGPLATQYF. In DNA form, the CDR3 reads TGTGCCAGCAGCTTAGGGCCCCTGGCGACCCAGTACTTC.